This T cell receptor (beta chain) was found in a study of cytomegalovirus exposure and HLA in healthy donors. Study-wide results and limits: About 90% or about 30% of the time was how often most TCR beta V segments were productive, according to an earlier analysis.

The V and J ends lost 4 bases and 13 bases, in that order; junction bases with no gene match: 7. Germline V gene data show CDR1 as SQVTM and CDR2 as ANQGSEA. CDR3 length: 11 amino acids. A multiplex PCR was run with 60 Vbeta primers and 13 Jbeta primers. Some clones are missing from TCRdb's copy, which holds only in-frame ones; the method was immunoSEQ multiplex PCR. The table includes some 82,000 clones, roughly 84% detected once. Donors were ostensibly healthy at sampling, although undocumented immune exposures were probable. With respect to this clone: Its antigen is not identified.

J is TRBJ2-1 and V is TRBV29-1; the match to TRBD2 covers 7 bases. This TCR was recovered from a woman in her fifties or sixties in good health and CMV-seronegative. The source material was PBMCs. CDR3 amino acids: CSVVEAGIQFF. The CDR3 DNA sequence: TGCAGCGTTGTAGAAGCGGGGATTCAGTTCTTC.